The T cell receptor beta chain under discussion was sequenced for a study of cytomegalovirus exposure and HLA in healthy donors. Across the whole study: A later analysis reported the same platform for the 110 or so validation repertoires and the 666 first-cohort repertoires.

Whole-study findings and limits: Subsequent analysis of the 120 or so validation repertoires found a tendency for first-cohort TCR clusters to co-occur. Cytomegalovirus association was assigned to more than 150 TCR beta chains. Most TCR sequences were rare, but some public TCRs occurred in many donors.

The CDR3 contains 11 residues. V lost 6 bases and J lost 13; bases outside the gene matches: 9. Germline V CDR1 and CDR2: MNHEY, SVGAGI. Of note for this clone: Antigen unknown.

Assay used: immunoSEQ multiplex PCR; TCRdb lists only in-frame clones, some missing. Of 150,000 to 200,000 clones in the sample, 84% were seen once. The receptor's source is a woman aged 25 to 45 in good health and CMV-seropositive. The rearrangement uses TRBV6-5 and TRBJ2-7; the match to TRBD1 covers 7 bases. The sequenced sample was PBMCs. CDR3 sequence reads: CASRTGDIVYF. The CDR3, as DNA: TGTGCCAGCAGAACAGGGGATATAGTTTACTTC.